These T cell receptor beta chains were read from a single sample in a study of blood T cells in healthy people across ages. TCRdb ran MiXCR on the 5' RACE reads and lists one entry per CDR3 protein. The sample records about 900,000 distinct CDR3 sequences, 62% being singletons. Sequenced input: blood. The source is a man aged 30 to 45 in good health. Both conserved end residues are part of each CDR3. The order of the fields is J gene, clone size, V gene, D gene, CDR3 protein, CDR3 DNA. D genes are given only for firm matches. Some rows have no size entry. The others give once, few or many, or a class for an expanded clone.

j_gene: TRBJ2-1; abundance: NA; v_gene: TRBV20-1; d_gene: TRBD1; CDR3aa: CSGGDRGFF; CDR3nt: TGCAGTGGGGGGGACAGGGGGTTCTTC
j_gene: TRBJ2-3; abundance: NA; v_gene: TRBV12-3/TRBV12-4; d_gene: TRBD2; CDR3aa: CASSLAAGGRLDTQYF; CDR3nt: TGTGCCAGCAGTTTAGCGGCGGGGGGGAGACTTGATACGCAGTATTTT
j_gene: TRBJ2-1; abundance: few; v_gene: TRBV6-6; d_gene: NA; CDR3aa: CASSPGYNNEQFF; CDR3nt: TGTGCCAGCAGTCCCGGGTATAACAATGAGCAGTTCTTC
j_gene: TRBJ1-2; abundance: NA; v_gene: TRBV29-1; d_gene: TRBD1; CDR3aa: CSVNPGQGYYGYTF; CDR3nt: TGCAGCGTGAACCCGGGACAGGGGTACTATGGCTACACCTTC
j_gene: TRBJ2-6; abundance: few; v_gene: TRBV5-1; d_gene: NA; CDR3aa: CASSYLGSRSGANVLTF; CDR3nt: TGCGCCAGCAGCTACTTAGGCTCCCGCTCTGGGGCCAACGTCCTGACTTTC
j_gene: TRBJ2-1; abundance: once; v_gene: TRBV3-1; d_gene: NA; CDR3aa: CASSQVSEQFF; CDR3nt: TGTGCCAGCAGCCAAGTGTCTGAGCAGTTCTTC
j_gene: TRBJ2-5; abundance: NA; v_gene: TRBV10-3; d_gene: NA; CDR3aa: CAISGAGTEETQYF; CDR3nt: TGTGCCATCAGTGGTGCCGGAACCGAAGAGACCCAGTACTTC
j_gene: TRBJ2-3; abundance: NA; v_gene: TRBV20-1; d_gene: TRBD2; CDR3aa: CSADTPGLGAQYF; CDR3nt: TGCAGTGCTGACACCCCGGGACTAGGGGCGCAGTATTTT
j_gene: TRBJ2-7; abundance: NA; v_gene: TRBV14; d_gene: TRBD1; CDR3aa: CASSLLTGQALYEQYF; CDR3nt: TGTGCCAGCAGCCTTCTAACGGGACAGGCCCTCTACGAGCAGTACTTC
j_gene: TRBJ2-2; abundance: NA; v_gene: TRBV25-1; d_gene: TRBD1; CDR3aa: CASSDGDRDAGEPFF; CDR3nt: TGTGCCAGCAGTGACGGCGACAGGGACGCCGGGGAGCCGTTTTTT
j_gene: TRBJ2-7; abundance: NA; v_gene: TRBV28; d_gene: NA; CDR3aa: CASSWGDKADPYEQYF; CDR3nt: TGTGCCAGCAGTTGGGGGGACAAGGCCGACCCTTACGAGCAGTACTTC
j_gene: TRBJ2-7; abundance: NA; v_gene: TRBV7-8; d_gene: NA; CDR3aa: CASSLALPPYEQYF; CDR3nt: TGTGCCAGCAGCTTAGCGCTTCCCCCCTACGAGCAGTACTTC
j_gene: TRBJ1-1; abundance: NA; v_gene: TRBV10-3; d_gene: NA; CDR3aa: CAIKGRGTAAENTEAFF; CDR3nt: TGTGCCATCAAAGGCAGGGGAACTGCCGCGGAGAACACTGAAGCTTTCTTT
j_gene: TRBJ2-5; abundance: NA; v_gene: TRBV12-3/TRBV12-4; d_gene: TRBD1; CDR3aa: CASRGTGWEEETQYF; CDR3nt: TGTGCCAGCAGGGGGACAGGATGGGAGGAAGAGACCCAGTACTTC
j_gene: TRBJ2-7; abundance: NA; v_gene: TRBV6-2/TRBV6-3; d_gene: NA; CDR3aa: CASSYGDASYEQYF; CDR3nt: TGTGCCAGCAGTTACGGGGACGCGTCCTACGAGCAGTACTTC
j_gene: TRBJ1-4; abundance: NA; v_gene: TRBV6-6; d_gene: TRBD1; CDR3aa: CASSWSGQGGEKLFF; CDR3nt: TGTGCCAGCAGTTGGTCCGGACAGGGCGGTGAAAAACTGTTTTTT
j_gene: TRBJ2-5; abundance: few; v_gene: TRBV13; d_gene: NA; CDR3aa: CASSVDVGAGETQYF; CDR3nt: TGTGCCAGCAGCGTCGACGTGGGGGCGGGAGAGACCCAGTACTTC
j_gene: TRBJ1-4; abundance: NA; v_gene: TRBV4-2; d_gene: NA; CDR3aa: CASSQGSLRLANEKLFF; CDR3nt: TGTGCCAGCAGCCAAGGTTCGCTCAGGCTGGCTAATGAAAAACTGTTTTTT
j_gene: TRBJ1-2; abundance: NA; v_gene: TRBV27; d_gene: NA; CDR3aa: CASSLFGTSEQYYGYTF; CDR3nt: TGTGCCAGCAGTTTATTCGGGACGAGCGAGCAGTACTATGGCTACACCTTC
j_gene: TRBJ2-2; abundance: NA; v_gene: TRBV7-2; d_gene: NA; CDR3aa: CASRNDYGNTGELFF; CDR3nt: TGTGCCAGCAGGAACGACTATGGGAACACCGGGGAGCTGTTTTTT
j_gene: TRBJ2-3; abundance: NA; v_gene: TRBV7-3; d_gene: NA; CDR3aa: CASSAHGQDTQYF; CDR3nt: TGTGCCAGCAGCGCACATGGTCAAGATACGCAGTATTTT
j_gene: TRBJ2-1; abundance: few; v_gene: TRBV6-8; d_gene: NA; CDR3aa: CASSVVRWGYNEQFF; CDR3nt: TGTGCCAGCAGCGTCGTTCGGTGGGGATACAATGAGCAGTTCTTC
j_gene: TRBJ2-7; abundance: once; v_gene: TRBV20-1; d_gene: TRBD1; CDR3aa: CSARRQGYEQYF; CDR3nt: TGCAGTGCTAGGCGACAGGGTTACGAGCAGTACTTC
j_gene: TRBJ2-1; abundance: NA; v_gene: TRBV4-3; d_gene: NA; CDR3aa: CASSQGANYNEQFF; CDR3nt: TGCGCCAGCAGCCAAGGGGCTAATTACAATGAGCAGTTCTTC
j_gene: TRBJ1-2; abundance: NA; v_gene: TRBV7-2; d_gene: NA; CDR3aa: CASTPSGMHYGYTF; CDR3nt: TGTGCCAGCACCCCGAGCGGGATGCACTATGGCTACACCTTC
j_gene: TRBJ2-7; abundance: NA; v_gene: TRBV20-1; d_gene: TRBD1; CDR3aa: CSAKDRGSFYEQYF; CDR3nt: TGCAGTGCTAAGGACAGGGGGAGTTTCTATGAGCAGTACTTC
j_gene: TRBJ1-5; abundance: NA; v_gene: TRBV6-2/TRBV6-3; d_gene: NA; CDR3aa: CASSYSLGIQPQHF; CDR3nt: TGTGCCAGCAGTTACTCATTGGGGATTCAGCCCCAGCATTTT
j_gene: TRBJ2-1; abundance: NA; v_gene: TRBV10-3; d_gene: NA; CDR3aa: CAITRDHEQFF; CDR3nt: TGTGCCATCACCAGGGACCATGAGCAGTTCTTC
j_gene: TRBJ2-5; abundance: NA; v_gene: TRBV30; d_gene: NA; CDR3aa: CAWIGANRLFTAETQYF; CDR3nt: TGTGCCTGGATAGGGGCAAACCGACTATTTACCGCCGAGACCCAGTACTTC
j_gene: TRBJ2-7; abundance: NA; v_gene: TRBV12-3/TRBV12-4; d_gene: NA; CDR3aa: CASSLRESRDEQYF; CDR3nt: TGTGCCAGCAGTTTAAGGGAAAGCAGGGACGAGCAGTACTTC
j_gene: TRBJ2-5; abundance: NA; v_gene: TRBV5-5; d_gene: NA; CDR3aa: CASSLWWGSGETQYF; CDR3nt: TGTGCCAGCAGCTTATGGTGGGGTTCCGGAGAGACCCAGTACTTC
j_gene: TRBJ2-3; abundance: NA; v_gene: TRBV6-1; d_gene: NA; CDR3aa: CASTPGLYTDTQYF; CDR3nt: TGTGCCAGCACCCCCGGGTTATACACAGATACGCAGTATTTT
j_gene: TRBJ2-2; abundance: NA; v_gene: TRBV7-2; d_gene: NA; CDR3aa: CASSLRQVGTGELFF; CDR3nt: TGTGCCAGCAGCTTACGACAGGTCGGCACCGGGGAGCTGTTTTTT